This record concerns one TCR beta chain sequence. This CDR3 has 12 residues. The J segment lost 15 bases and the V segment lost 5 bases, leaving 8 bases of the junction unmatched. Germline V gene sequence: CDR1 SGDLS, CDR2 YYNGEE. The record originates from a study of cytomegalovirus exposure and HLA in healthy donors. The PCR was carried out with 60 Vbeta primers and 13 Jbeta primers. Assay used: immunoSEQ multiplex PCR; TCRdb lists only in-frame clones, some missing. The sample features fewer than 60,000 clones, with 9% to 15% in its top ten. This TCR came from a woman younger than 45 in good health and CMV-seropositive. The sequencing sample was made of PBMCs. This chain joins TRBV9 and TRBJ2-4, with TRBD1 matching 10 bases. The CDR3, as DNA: TGTGCCAGCAGTCGGGACAGGGGCGAATTGTACTTC. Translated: CASSRDRGELYF. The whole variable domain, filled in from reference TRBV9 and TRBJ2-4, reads DSGVTQTPKHLITATGQRVTLRCSPRSGDLSVYWYQQSLDQGLQFLIQYYNGEERAKGNILERFSAQQFPDLHSELNLSSLELGDSALYFCASSRDRGELYFGAGTRLSVL.